Described below is a single T cell receptor (beta chain) sequence and its context. Time point in this sample: peripheral blood 6 weeks after treatment start. Data came from immunoSEQ multiplex PCR; TCRdb stores just in-frame clones and leaves some out. The table records about 30,000 clones, 70% to 80% of them present only once. The data stem from a study of PD-L1 blockade in urothelial cancer. On the study more broadly: Samples came from 3 weeks, at the second dose, and 6 weeks into treatment. Blood samples contained a median 141,255 T cells.

Germline CDR1 reads MNHEY; CDR2 reads SVGAGI. The CDR3 length is 13 residues. Trimming stripped 8 bases from V and 3 bases from J, with 11 bases between. This chain links TRBV6-5 with TRBJ1-5; D is undetermined. The specimen comprised PBMCs, sampled around atezolizumab (anti-PD-L1) treatment. This TCR was sampled from a man aged 70 or older with urothelial cancer. CDR3 DNA sequence: TGTGCCAGCCGGAAGGAGACCAATCAGCCCCAGCATTTT. It specifies CASRKETNQPQHF.